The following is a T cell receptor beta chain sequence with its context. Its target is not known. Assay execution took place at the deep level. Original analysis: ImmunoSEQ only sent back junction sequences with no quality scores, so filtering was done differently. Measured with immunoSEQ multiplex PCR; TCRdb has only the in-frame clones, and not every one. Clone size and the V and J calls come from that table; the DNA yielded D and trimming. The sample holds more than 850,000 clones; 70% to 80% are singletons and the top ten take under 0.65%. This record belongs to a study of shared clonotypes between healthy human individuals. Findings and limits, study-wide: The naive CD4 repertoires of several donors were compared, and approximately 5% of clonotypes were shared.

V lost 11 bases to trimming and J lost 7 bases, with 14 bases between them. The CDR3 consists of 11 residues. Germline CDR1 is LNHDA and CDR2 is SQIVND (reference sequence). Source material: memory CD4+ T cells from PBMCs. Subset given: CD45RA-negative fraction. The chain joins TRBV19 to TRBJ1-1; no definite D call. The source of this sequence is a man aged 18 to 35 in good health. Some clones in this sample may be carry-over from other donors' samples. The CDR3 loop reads CALRGRGEAFF. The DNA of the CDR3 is TGTGCCCTTCGAGGTAGAGGTGAAGCTTTCTTT.